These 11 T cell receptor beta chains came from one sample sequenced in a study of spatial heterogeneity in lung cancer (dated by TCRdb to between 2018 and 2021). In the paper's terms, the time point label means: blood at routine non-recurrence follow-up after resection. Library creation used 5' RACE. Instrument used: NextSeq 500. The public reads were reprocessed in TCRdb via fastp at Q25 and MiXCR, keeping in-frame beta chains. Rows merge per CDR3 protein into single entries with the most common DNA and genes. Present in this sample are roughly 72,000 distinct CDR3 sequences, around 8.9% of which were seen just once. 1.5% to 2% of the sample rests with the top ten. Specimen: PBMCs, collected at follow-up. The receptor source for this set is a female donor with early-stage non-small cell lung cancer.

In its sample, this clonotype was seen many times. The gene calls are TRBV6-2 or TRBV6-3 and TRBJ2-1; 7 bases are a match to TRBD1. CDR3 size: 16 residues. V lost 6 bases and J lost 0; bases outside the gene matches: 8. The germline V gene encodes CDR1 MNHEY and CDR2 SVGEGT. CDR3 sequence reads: CASSPPTGSSYNEQFF. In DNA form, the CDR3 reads TGTGCCAGCAGCCCCCCGACAGGGAGCTCCTACAATGAGCAGTTCTTC.

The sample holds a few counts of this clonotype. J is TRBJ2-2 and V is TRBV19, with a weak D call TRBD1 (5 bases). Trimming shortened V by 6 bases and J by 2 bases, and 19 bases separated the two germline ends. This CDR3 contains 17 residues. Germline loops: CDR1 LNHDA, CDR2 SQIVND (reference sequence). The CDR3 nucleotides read TGTGCCAGTAGACACCCTCCCCCGCAGGGTAACACCGGGGAGCTGTTTTTT. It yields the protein CASRHPPPQGNTGELFF. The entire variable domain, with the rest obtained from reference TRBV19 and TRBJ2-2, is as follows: DGGITQSPKYLFRKEGQNVTLSCEQNLNHDAMYWYRQDPGQGLRLIYYSQIVNDFQKGDIAEGYSVSREKKESFPLTVTSAQKNPTAFYLCASRHPPPQGNTGELFFGEGSRLTVL.

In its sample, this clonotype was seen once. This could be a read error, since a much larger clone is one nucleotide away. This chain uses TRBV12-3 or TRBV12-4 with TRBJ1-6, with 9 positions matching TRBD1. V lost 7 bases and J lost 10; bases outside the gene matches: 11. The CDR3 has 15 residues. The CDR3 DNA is TGTGCCAGCACCCGCTGGACAGGGGTAGGGTCACCCCTCCACTTT. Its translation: CASTRWTGVGSPLHF.

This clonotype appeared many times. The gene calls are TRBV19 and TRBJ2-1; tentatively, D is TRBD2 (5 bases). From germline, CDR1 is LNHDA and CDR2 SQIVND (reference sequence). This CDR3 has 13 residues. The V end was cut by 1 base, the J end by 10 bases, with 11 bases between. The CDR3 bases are TGTGCCAGTAGTATAGTTGATGGGAGAGAGCAGTTCTTC. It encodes CASSIVDGREQFF.

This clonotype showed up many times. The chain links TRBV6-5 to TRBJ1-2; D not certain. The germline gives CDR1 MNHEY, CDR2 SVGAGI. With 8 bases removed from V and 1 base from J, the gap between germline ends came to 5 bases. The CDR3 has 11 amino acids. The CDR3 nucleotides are TGTGCCAGCGCGAGTAACTATGGCTACACCTTC. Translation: CASASNYGYTF.

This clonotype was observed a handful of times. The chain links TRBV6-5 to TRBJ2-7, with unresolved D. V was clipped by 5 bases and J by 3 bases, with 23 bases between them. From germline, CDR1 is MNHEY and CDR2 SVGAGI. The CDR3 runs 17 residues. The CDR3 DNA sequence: TGTGCCAGCAGTAGGTTCGGAGTTTCGACGTCCCTCTACGAGCAGTACTTC. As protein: CASSRFGVSTSLYEQYF.

CDR3 coding DNA: TGCAGTGCCGAGACTAGCGGGAGACTAGGCGAGCAGTACTTC. Translated: CSAETSGRLGEQYF. The rearrangement uses TRBV20-1 and TRBJ2-7; the match to TRBD2 covers 12 bases. The CDR3 loop spans 14 amino acids. The trim removed 6 bases at V and 6 bases at J, leaving 9 bases unmatched. From germline, CDR1 is DFQATT and CDR2 SNEGSKA (reference sequence).

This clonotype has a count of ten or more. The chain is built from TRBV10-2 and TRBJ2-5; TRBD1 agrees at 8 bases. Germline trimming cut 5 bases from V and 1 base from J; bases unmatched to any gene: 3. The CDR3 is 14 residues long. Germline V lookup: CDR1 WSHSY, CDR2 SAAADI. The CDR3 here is CASSRDRTQETQYF. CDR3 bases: TGCGCCAGCAGTAGGGACAGGACCCAAGAGACCCAGTACTTC.

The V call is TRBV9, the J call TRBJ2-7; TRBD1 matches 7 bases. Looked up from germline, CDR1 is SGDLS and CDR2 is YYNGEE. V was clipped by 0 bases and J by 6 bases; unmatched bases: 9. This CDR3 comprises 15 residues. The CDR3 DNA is TGTGCCAGCAGCGTAGTAGGGGGCACACAGGCCGAGCAGTACTTC. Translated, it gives CASSVVGGTQAEQYF.

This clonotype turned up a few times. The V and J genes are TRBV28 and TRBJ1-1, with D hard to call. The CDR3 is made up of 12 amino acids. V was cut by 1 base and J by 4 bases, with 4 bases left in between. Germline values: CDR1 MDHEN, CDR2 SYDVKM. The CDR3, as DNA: TGTGCCAGCAGTTTATCATCCACTGAAGCTTTCTTT. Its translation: CASSLSSTEAFF.

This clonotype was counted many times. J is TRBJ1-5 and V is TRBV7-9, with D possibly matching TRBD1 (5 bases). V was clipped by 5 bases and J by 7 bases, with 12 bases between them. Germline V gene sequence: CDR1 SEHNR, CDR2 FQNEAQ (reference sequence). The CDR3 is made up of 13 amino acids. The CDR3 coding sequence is TGTGCCAGCAGCCTAGGGGATTGGCAGCCCCAGCATTTT. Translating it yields CASSLGDWQPQHF.